A selection of T cell receptor beta chains follows, all from one sample in a study of graft-versus-host responses after intestinal transplantation. Here immunoSEQ multiplex PCR was the method, and the copy in TCRdb shows in-frame clones only, minus some. The profile shows about 94,000 clones, over 75% of them singletons. Antigens of these TCRs are unknown. The source material was unstimulated CD8+ T cells sorted from spleen or lymph node cells, sampled before intestinal transplant. The source is a human donor who received an intestinal transplant. CDR3s include the opening cysteine and the closing phenylalanine or tryptophan. The D gene is left open where the match is weak. For some rows the clone size is stated as once, few or many, or as a class when expanded; others skip it.

>TRBD1|TRBV7-8|TRBJ1-5|NA
CASSSEGPGGQPQHF
TGTGCCAGCAGCTCAGAGGGGCCAGGGGGGCAGCCCCAGCATTTT
>TRBD2|TRBV4-1|TRBJ2-7|once
CASSRTSGTPTTSEQYF
TGCGCCAGCAGCCGGACTAGCGGGACCCCCACCACTTCCGAGCAGTACTTC
>TRBD2|TRBV19|TRBJ2-1|NA
CASSIGPPGGRGNEQFF
TGTGCCAGTAGTATAGGGCCACCGGGAGGGAGGGGCAATGAGCAGTTCTTC
>NA|TRBV4-1|TRBJ1-1|NA
CASSQDSVENTEAFF
TGCGCCAGCAGCCAAGATAGCGTGGAGAACACTGAAGCTTTCTTT
>NA|TRBV4-1|TRBJ1-2|NA
CASSPPGGANYGYTF
TGCGCCAGCAGCCCCCCGGGGGGAGCTAACTATGGCTACACCTTC
>NA|TRBV6-5|TRBJ1-2|NA
CASSQMGGGYTF
TGTGCCAGCAGCCAGATGGGAGGCGGCTACACCTTC
>NA|TRBV2|TRBJ2-2|few
CASSEGPSSGELFF
TGTGCCAGCAGTGAGGGGCCTAGTTCCGGGGAGCTGTTTTTT
>NA|TRBV11-3|TRBJ2-1|NA
CASSDKGGGDEQFF
TGTGCCAGCAGCGATAAGGGAGGGGGGGATGAGCAGTTCTTC
>TRBD2|TRBV29-1|TRBJ2-2|NA
CSVPGAGGYPGELFF
TGCAGCGTTCCGGGAGCGGGAGGGTATCCCGGGGAGCTGTTTTTT
>NA|TRBV1|TRBJ2-3|NA
CTSKRTSYLNTDTQYF
TGCACCAGCAAACGGACTAGCTATCTCAACACAGATACGCAGTATTTT
>TRBD1|TRBV15|TRBJ2-3|NA
CATSLDPPGQGRDTQYF
TGTGCCACCAGCCTTGATCCACCGGGACAGGGGAGAGATACGCAGTATTTT
>TRBD2|TRBV9|TRBJ2-7|NA
CASSVGLADEQYF
TGTGCCAGCAGCGTAGGACTAGCGGACGAGCAGTACTTC
>TRBD1|TRBV19|TRBJ1-3|NA
CARRKDRAGNTIYF
TGTGCCAGAAGGAAGGACAGGGCTGGAAACACCATATATTTT
>NA|TRBV27|TRBJ1-2|NA
CASSGQSSGYTF
TGTGCCAGCAGTGGACAAAGCTCCGGCTACACCTTC
>TRBD1|TRBV2|TRBJ1-3|NA
CASSEGQTGGNTIYF
TGTGCCAGCAGTGAAGGGCAGACAGGGGGAAACACCATATATTTT
>TRBD1|TRBV5-1|TRBJ2-7|NA
CASSSLPDRVDEQYF
TGCGCCAGCAGCTCCCTCCCGGACAGGGTCGACGAGCAGTACTTC
>TRBD1|TRBV6-6|TRBJ2-3|NA
CASSNPDRGGSDTQYF
TGTGCCAGCAGTAACCCCGACAGGGGAGGCTCAGATACGCAGTATTTT
>NA|TRBV6-6|TRBJ2-4|NA
CASSPDGREAKNIQYF
TGTGCCAGCAGTCCCGACGGACGGGAAGCCAAAAACATTCAGTACTTC
>TRBD1|TRBV6-1|TRBJ1-5|NA
CASRQGWQPQHF
TGTGCCAGCAGACAGGGGTGGCAGCCCCAGCATTTT
>TRBD1|TRBV6-6|TRBJ2-7|NA
CASRSTGDEQYF
TGTGCCAGCAGGTCCACAGGGGACGAGCAGTACTTC
>TRBD1|TRBV27|TRBJ1-5|NA
CASSQTGESYNQPQHF
TGTGCCAGCAGTCAGACAGGGGAATCGTACAATCAGCCCCAGCATTTT
>NA|TRBV27|TRBJ1-3|NA
CASSSRQGRYYTIYF
TGTGCCAGCAGTTCCCGGCAGGGGAGATACTACACCATATATTTT
>TRBD1|TRBV6-1|TRBJ1-2|NA
CASSETGTGGIGYTF
TGTGCCAGCAGTGAAACTGGGACAGGGGGGATCGGCTACACCTTC
>NA|TRBV7-9|TRBJ2-1|once
CASSLGTGGEQFF
TGTGCCAGCAGCCTGGGTACCGGGGGTGAGCAGTTCTTC
>TRBD2|TRBV6-5|TRBJ2-5|NA
CASSSQLAGEETQYF
TGTGCCAGCAGTTCTCAACTAGCGGGGGAAGAGACCCAGTACTTC
>TRBD2|TRBV19|TRBJ2-1|NA
CASSMARAGGPYNEQFF
TGTGCCAGTAGTATGGCGAGAGCGGGGGGTCCCTACAATGAGCAGTTCTTC
>NA|TRBV6-5|TRBJ2-7|few
CASSPKQGFEQYF
TGTGCCAGCAGTCCCAAACAGGGATTCGAGCAGTACTTC
>TRBD2|TRBV10-1|TRBJ2-7|NA
CASSGTSGEGEQYF
TGCGCCAGCAGCGGGACTAGCGGGGAGGGCGAGCAGTACTTC
>TRBD1|TRBV4-3|TRBJ1-2|NA
CASSQVSAGGGDGYTF
TGCGCCAGCAGCCAAGTCTCGGCAGGGGGTGGGGATGGCTACACCTTC
>NA|TRBV7-2|TRBJ2-7|NA
CATLADSYEQYF
TGTGCCACCTTAGCGGACTCCTACGAGCAGTACTTC
>TRBD2|TRBV12-5|TRBJ2-3|NA
CASGLPRAGGRGTDTQYF
TGTGCTAGTGGTTTGCCACGAGCGGGGGGGCGCGGCACAGATACGCAGTATTTT
>NA|TRBV19|TRBJ1-1|few
CASSIDQGYNTEAFF
TGTGCCAGTAGTATAGATCAGGGATACAACACTGAAGCTTTCTTT
>NA|TRBV28|TRBJ2-5|NA
CASSLRGWQETQYF
TGTGCCAGCAGCCTCCGGGGGTGGCAAGAGACCCAGTACTTC
>NA|TRBV7-9|TRBJ1-1|NA
CATGHVNTEAFF
TGTGCCACCGGACACGTAAACACTGAAGCTTTCTTT